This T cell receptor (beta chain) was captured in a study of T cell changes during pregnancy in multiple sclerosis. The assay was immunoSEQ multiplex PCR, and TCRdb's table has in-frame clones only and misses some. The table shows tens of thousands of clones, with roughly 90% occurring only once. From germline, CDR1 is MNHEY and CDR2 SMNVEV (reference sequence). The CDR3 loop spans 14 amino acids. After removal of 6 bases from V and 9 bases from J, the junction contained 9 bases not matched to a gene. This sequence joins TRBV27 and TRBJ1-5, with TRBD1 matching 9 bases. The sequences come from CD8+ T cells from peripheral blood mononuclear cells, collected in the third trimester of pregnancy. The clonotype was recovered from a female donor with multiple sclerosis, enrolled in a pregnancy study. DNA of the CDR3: TGTGCCAGCAGGAAGGGACAGGGCCTGAGGCCCCAGCATTTT. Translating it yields CASRKGQGLRPQHF.